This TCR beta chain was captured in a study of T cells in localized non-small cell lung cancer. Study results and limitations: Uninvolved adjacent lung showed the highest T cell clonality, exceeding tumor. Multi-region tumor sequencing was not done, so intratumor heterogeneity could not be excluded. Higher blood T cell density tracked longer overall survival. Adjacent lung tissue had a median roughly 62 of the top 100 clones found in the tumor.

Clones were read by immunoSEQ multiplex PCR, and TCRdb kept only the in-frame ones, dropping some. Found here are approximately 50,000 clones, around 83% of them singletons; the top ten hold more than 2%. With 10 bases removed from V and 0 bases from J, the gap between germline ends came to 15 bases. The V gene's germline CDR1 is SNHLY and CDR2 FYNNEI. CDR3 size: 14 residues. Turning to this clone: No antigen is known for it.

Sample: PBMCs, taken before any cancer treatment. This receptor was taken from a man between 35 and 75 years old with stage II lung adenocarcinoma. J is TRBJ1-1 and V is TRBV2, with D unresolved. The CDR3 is CAITRWEMNTEAFF. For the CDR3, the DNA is TGTGCCATTACGAGGTGGGAGATGAACACTGAAGCTTTCTTT.